This T cell receptor (beta chain) came from a study of Graves' ophthalmopathy and Graves' hyperthyroidism. V lost 3 bases to trimming and J lost 0 bases, with 12 bases between them. This CDR3 region has 15 residues. There are many counts of this clonotype. Amplification targeted the TCR beta CDR3 regions, with RNA transcripts as the source material. HTBI primers were employed in first-round RT-PCR, then a second-round multiplex PCR followed. Using its own MiXCR run on the multiplex PCR reads, TCRdb lists one record per CDR3 protein. The repertoire holds some 170,000 distinct CDR3 sequences, with around 40% as singletons.

The sequence came from a man aged 25 to 40 with Graves' ophthalmopathy. This rearrangement joins TRBV12-3 or TRBV12-4 to TRBJ2-7, with D perhaps matching TRBD2 (5 bases). Material: peripheral blood. CDR3 region: CASSLEVESSYEQYF. The CDR3 region has the DNA TGTGCCAGCAGTTTGGAGGTCGAGAGCTCCTACGAGCAGTACTTC.